The 32 T cell receptor beta chains below all came from one sample that was sequenced in a study of T cells in Graves' hyperthyroidism and ophthalmopathy. What was amplified from RNA transcripts were TCR beta CDR3 regions. Initially, a first-round RT-PCR of the TCR CDR3 employed the HTBI primer set. A single record per CDR3 protein comes from TCRdb applying MiXCR to the multiplex PCR reads. The sample holds about half a million distinct CDR3 sequences, just under 20% seen once. The sequencing input was blood. The source is a man aged 35 to 55 with Graves' ophthalmopathy.

The J gene is TRBJ2-7, the V gene TRBV6-1; 9 nucleotides agree with TRBD2. The CDR3 contains 15 residues. V shed 1 base, J shed 4 bases, and the junction held 5 bases outside the gene matches. Germline loops: CDR1 MNHNS, CDR2 SASEGT. CDR3 in amino acids: CASSEGGGGVYEQYF. CDR3 nucleotide sequence: TGTGCCAGCAGTGAAGGCGGCGGGGGGGTGTACGAGCAGTACTTC.

In this sample, this clonotype turned up many times. The rearrangement joins TRBV6-2 or TRBV6-3 to TRBJ2-1; D unclear. Germline loops: CDR1 MNHEY, CDR2 SVGEGT. V gave up 4 bases and J gave up 13 bases, with 17 bases separating them. CDR3 length: 13 amino acids. The CDR3 DNA follows: TGTGCCAGCAGTTTCGACGGACCGAACTCTCAGTTCTTC. Amino acid sequence: CASSFDGPNSQFF.

At least ten counts were recorded for this clonotype. The rearrangement links TRBV6-1 to TRBJ2-5, with 10 bases lining up with TRBD2. Per germline, CDR1 MNHNS and CDR2 SASEGT. The ends lost 6 bases at V and 3 bases at J; junction bases unmatched: 1. The CDR3 has 13 amino acids. This chain's CDR3 is CASRGLAEETQYF. The CDR3 region has the DNA TGTGCCAGCAGAGGACTAGCGGAAGAGACCCAGTACTTC.

The chain is built from TRBV9 and TRBJ1-6; 8 bases match TRBD1. Losses at the gene ends were 3 bases for V and 8 bases for J; bases not matched to a gene: 10. This CDR3 is built from 16 residues. Germline CDR1 and CDR2: SGDLS and YYNGEE. CDR3 amino acids: CASSATLGTGYSPLHF. The CDR3 region has the DNA TGTGCCAGCAGCGCTACACTTGGGACAGGATATTCACCCCTCCACTTT.

Many counts were recorded for this clonotype. The chain couples TRBV7-2 to TRBJ1-1, with D perhaps TRBD1 (5 bases). CDR1 SGHTA and CDR2 FQGNSA come from the germline V gene. Trimming took off 5 bases at V and 3 bases at J, with 16 bases between the two ends. The length of the CDR3 is 15 residues. DNA of the CDR3: TGTGCCAGCAGCCTCGGGGGGAGAGGGTACACTGAAGCTTTCTTT. Translation gives CASSLGGRGYTEAFF.

This chain connects TRBV27 to TRBJ1-2; no clear D gene. Germline lookup yields CDR1 MNHEY and CDR2 SMNVEV (reference sequence). The length of the CDR3 is 13 residues. V lost 2 bases and J lost 2, with 6 bases in between. The CDR3 sequence: CASSLHKNYGYTF. The CDR3 DNA reads as TGTGCCAGCAGTTTACACAAAAACTATGGCTACACCTTC.

The chain joins TRBV9 to TRBJ2-3; TRBD2 is a possible D gene (5 bases). Trimming shortened V by 0 bases and J by 3 bases, and 17 bases separated the two germline ends. The CDR3 covers 17 residues. The germline CDR1 and CDR2 sequences are SGDLS and YYNGEE. The DNA of the CDR3 is TGTGCCAGCAGCGTAGCTTTAGTCCCAGGAGGAACAGATACGCAGTATTTT. Protein: CASSVALVPGGTDTQYF.

This clonotype was recorded a few times. This chain uses TRBV5-8 with TRBJ2-5, with 11 bases matching TRBD1. Trimming cost V 1 base and J 2 bases; bases outside gene matches: 7. The length of the CDR3 is 17 residues. Per the germline V gene, CDR1 is SGHTS and CDR2 is YDEGEE. The CDR3 here is CASSLPGTGGSQETQYF. In nucleotides, the CDR3 is TGTGCCAGCAGCTTGCCCGGGACAGGGGGAAGTCAAGAGACCCAGTACTTC. The full variable domain, completed using reference TRBV5-8 and TRBJ2-5, is EAGVTQSPTHLIKTRGQQATLRCSPISGHTSVYWYQQALGLGLQFLLWYDEGEERNRGNFPPRFSGRQFPNYSSELNVNALELEDSALYLCASSLPGTGGSQETQYFGPGTRLLVL.

This clonotype was seen repeatedly, ten times or more. This chain links TRBV30 with TRBJ2-2; D is unclear. The V end was cut by 4 bases, the J end by 5 bases, with 20 bases between. The length of the CDR3 is 16 residues. CDR1 and CDR2 from the germline V gene are GTSNPN and SVGIG (reference sequence). The CDR3 DNA reads TGTGCCTGGATGATGGGGAAATCGTTTGGAACCGGGGAGCTGTTTTTT. This encodes CAWMMGKSFGTGELFF.

A remark on this clonotype: A read error may explain this, as a much larger clone is one base away. This rearrangement joins TRBV7-2 to TRBJ2-7; 8 bases agree with TRBD2. Germline V gene data show CDR1 as SGHTA and CDR2 as FQGNSA. The length of the CDR3 is 15 residues. Trimming took 5 bases from V and 0 from J; bases not matched to a gene: 6. CDR3 loop: CASSRLAWHSYEQYF. For the CDR3, the DNA is TGTGCCAGCAGCCGACTAGCGTGGCACTCCTACGAGCAGTACTTC.

The chain combines TRBV20-1 with TRBJ2-4, with 9 bases fitting TRBD2. V was pared by 6 bases and J by 6 bases, with 6 bases of the junction left unmatched. This CDR3 contains 13 residues. Per germline, CDR1 DFQATT and CDR2 SNEGSKA (reference sequence). The CDR3 spells CSASLAGVNIQYF. In nucleotides, the CDR3 is TGCAGTGCCTCATTAGCGGGAGTAAACATTCAGTACTTC.

This clonotype was detected many times. The CDR3 DNA reads as TGTGCCAGCAGCCAAAGGGCGGGACGCGGCTACACCTTC. Translation: CASSQRAGRGYTF. The V call is TRBV3-1, the J call TRBJ1-2; maybe TRBD1 (5 bases). V was cut by 2 bases and J by 8 bases, with 12 bases left in between. The V gene's germline CDR1 is LGHDT and CDR2 YNNKEL (reference sequence). This CDR3 has 13 residues. Combining the CDR3 with reference TRBV3-1 and TRBJ1-2 gives the whole variable domain DTAVSQTPKYLVTQMGNDKSIKCEQNLGHDTMYWYKQDSKKFLKIMFSYNNKELIINETVPNRFSPKSPDKAHLNLHINSLELGDSAVYFCASSQRAGRGYTFGSGTRLTVV.

The chain links TRBV5-5 to TRBJ2-1, with TRBD2 identical over 12 bases. CDR1 and CDR2 from the germline V gene are SGHKS and YYEKEE (reference sequence). V lost 4 bases and J lost 8; bases outside the gene matches: 7. The CDR3 spans 15 residues. The CDR3 coding sequence is TGTGCCAGCAGCCCCGGGACTAGCGGGTATGATGAGCAGTTCTTC. It codes for CASSPGTSGYDEQFF.

This clonotype was recorded many times. V usage is TRBV12-3 or TRBV12-4 and J usage is TRBJ2-1, with 8 positions matching TRBD2. After removal of 5 bases from V and 5 bases from J, the junction contained 14 bases not matched to a gene. CDR3 length: 17 amino acids. The CDR3 DNA reads TGTGCCAGCAGTCGGACTAGCTGGAGGTCTGGTAACAATGAGCAGTTCTTC. Protein product: CASSRTSWRSGNNEQFF.

This clonotype was observed at least ten times. The genes are TRBV12-3 or TRBV12-4 and TRBJ1-2; the match to TRBD1 covers 12 bases. The junction had 7 bases not matched to a gene; V was cut back by 0 bases and J by 8 bases. The CDR3 spans 16 residues. The CDR3 DNA is TGTGCCAGCAGTTTAGCTGGGACAGGGGGCGCGGGAGGCTACACCTTC. Encoded protein: CASSLAGTGGAGGYTF.

This clonotype was detected ten times or more. The chain recombines TRBV6-1 with TRBJ1-5, with a possible D match to TRBD1 (6 bases). Looked up from germline, CDR1 is MNHNS and CDR2 is SASEGT. V gave up 7 bases and J gave up 4 bases, with 17 bases separating them. The CDR3 is made up of 15 amino acids. The CDR3 protein is CASNRAARGNQPQHF. For the CDR3, the DNA is TGTGCCAGCAATAGGGCGGCCAGGGGTAATCAGCCCCAGCATTTT.

The genes are TRBV7-9 and TRBJ1-6; D remains ambiguous. V was trimmed by 0 bases and J by 7 bases, leaving 7 bases between them. This CDR3 spans 14 amino acids. The germline gives CDR1 SEHNR, CDR2 FQNEAQ (reference sequence). CDR3 region: CASSLAGGNSPLHF. The DNA for the CDR3 is TGTGCCAGCAGCTTAGCGGGCGGGAATTCACCCCTCCACTTT.

V is TRBV30 and J is TRBJ2-7; 12 bases match TRBD2. CDR1 and CDR2 (germline): GTSNPN, SVGIG (reference sequence). The CDR3 has 16 residues. Trimming removed 4 bases from V and 0 bases from J; junction bases left unmatched: 7. In DNA form, the CDR3 reads TGTGCCTGGAAAGATTTGACTAGCGGGAGCTCCTACGAGCAGTACTTC. Its translation: CAWKDLTSGSSYEQYF. Full variable domain (outside the CDR3, taken from reference TRBV30 and TRBJ2-7): SQTIHQWPATLVQPVGSPLSLECTVEGTSNPNLYWYRQAAGRGLQLLFYSVGIGQISSEVPQNLSASRPQDRQFILSSKKLLLSDSGFYLCAWKDLTSGSSYEQYFGPGTRLTVT.

The gene calls are TRBV7-9 and TRBJ2-7; D may be TRBD2 (6 bases). Trimming removed 4 bases at V and 0 bases at J, with 25 bases between. Germline V gene data show CDR1 as SEHNR and CDR2 as FQNEAQ (reference sequence). The CDR3 is made up of 19 amino acids. CDR3 DNA sequence: TGTGCCAGCAGCTCGACACCTTCGATTGGAGGGTTCAACTCCTACGAGCAGTACTTC. Translating it yields CASSSTPSIGGFNSYEQYF.

This clonotype was seen repeatedly, ten times or more. The chain employs TRBV7-2 and TRBJ2-4; maybe TRBD2 (6 bases). CDR3 length: 16 residues. Germline-derived CDR1 and CDR2 are SGHTA and FQGNSA. The V gene lost 1 base and the J gene lost 6 bases, with 16 bases spanning the gap. The CDR3 DNA is TGTGCCAGCAGCTTAGTCCACGGGAGTTTCAGAAACATTCAGTACTTC. Protein sequence: CASSLVHGSFRNIQYF.

This chain connects TRBV20-1 to TRBJ1-2; D remains unclear. Per the germline V gene, CDR1 is DFQATT and CDR2 is SNEGSKA (reference sequence). V was cut by 0 bases and J by 7 bases, with 18 bases left in between. The CDR3 contains 15 residues. The CDR3 nucleotides read TGCAGTGCTAGAGATTTGGTGCCGACTCGGGTTGGCTACACCTTC. Its protein product is CSARDLVPTRVGYTF.

This clonotype was seen ten or more times. The chain is built from TRBV28 and TRBJ2-7; a weak D match, TRBD2 (5 bases). This CDR3 is 15 amino acids long. The V end lost 1 base, the J end lost 3 bases, and 13 bases lay between the germline ends. CDR1 and CDR2 from the germline V gene are MDHEN and SYDVKM. The CDR3 DNA sequence: TGTGCCAGCAGTTTATCATCCGGGAACCACTACGAGCAGTACTTC. Translation gives CASSLSSGNHYEQYF.

V is TRBV3-1 and J is TRBJ2-7, with TRBD1 identical over 9 bases. Unmatched junction bases numbered 5, after V lost 1 base and J lost 1 base. This CDR3 has 16 residues. The germline V gene encodes CDR1 LGHDT and CDR2 YNNKEL (reference sequence). CDR3 amino acids: CASSQGGGQGSYEQYF. CDR3 bases: TGTGCCAGCAGCCAAGGCGGGGGACAGGGTTCCTACGAGCAGTACTTC.

This clonotype was observed at least ten times. The chain links TRBV28 to TRBJ2-2; D gene unclear. Germline CDR1 is MDHEN and CDR2 is SYDVKM. V lost 8 bases and J lost 0, with 13 bases in between. The CDR3 is 15 amino acids. For the CDR3, the DNA is TGTGCCAGCGTCGGACGGGCAGCGAACACCGGGGAGCTGTTTTTT. It yields the protein CASVGRAANTGELFF. Variable domain in full (rest from reference TRBV28 and TRBJ2-2): DVKVTQSSRYLVKRTGEKVFLECVQDMDHENMFWYRQDPGLGLRLIYFSYDVKMKEKGDIPEGYSVSREKKERFSLILESASTNQTSMYLCASVGRAANTGELFFGEGSRLTVL.

This clonotype appeared many times. The rearrangement uses TRBV9 and TRBJ2-7; possible D gene TRBD2, 6 bases. Trimming shortened V by 1 base and J by 3 bases, and 8 bases separated the two germline ends. Germline CDR1 and CDR2: SGDLS and YYNGEE. The CDR3 runs to 13 residues. The CDR3 spells CASSVSSDYEQYF. The CDR3 nucleotides read TGTGCCAGCAGCGTATCTAGCGACTACGAGCAGTACTTC.

The chain links TRBV7-2 to TRBJ1-6; TRBD1 aligns across 7 bases. The V gene end was trimmed by 2 bases and the J gene end by 10 bases; junction bases not matched to a gene: 11. There are 16 residues in the CDR3. Germline loops: CDR1 SGHTA, CDR2 FQGNSA. The CDR3 reads CASSLSGTASGSPLHF. The CDR3 DNA reads as TGTGCCAGCAGCTTATCCGGGACAGCAAGTGGGTCACCCCTCCACTTT.

Ten or more counts support this clonotype. The rearrangement uses TRBV13 and TRBJ1-5, with D tentatively TRBD1 (5 bases). The V end was cut by 5 bases, the J end by 6 bases, with 14 bases between. The CDR3 has 14 residues. CDR1 and CDR2 (germline): PRHDT, FYEKMQ (reference sequence). The CDR3 DNA sequence: TGTGCCAGCAGCATACTTGGGGCGGGTCAGCCCCAGCATTTT. Protein: CASSILGAGQPQHF.

This clonotype was counted only a few times. The chain is built from TRBV6-2 or TRBV6-3 and TRBJ1-5, with 10 bases lining up with TRBD1. The CDR3 extends over 16 amino acids. V was pared by 5 bases and J by 7 bases, with 11 bases of the junction left unmatched. In germline, CDR1 is MNHEY, CDR2 SVGEGT. CDR3 protein: CASSNPGQGFGQPQHF. The CDR3 bases are TGTGCCAGCAGTAATCCGGGACAGGGGTTCGGACAGCCCCAGCATTTT.

The genes are TRBV9 and TRBJ2-3; the match to TRBD2 covers 10 bases. V lost 0 bases and J lost 2; bases outside the gene matches: 3. Germline CDR1 is SGDLS and CDR2 is YYNGEE. The CDR3 is made up of 16 amino acids. The CDR3: CASSVELAGLTDTQYF. CDR3 nucleotides: TGTGCCAGCAGCGTAGAACTAGCGGGACTCACAGATACGCAGTATTTT.

The gene calls are TRBV3-1 and TRBJ2-7, with 8 bases identical to TRBD2. The CDR3 has 16 residues. The germline V gene encodes CDR1 LGHDT and CDR2 YNNKEL (reference sequence). The V gene end was trimmed by 0 bases and the J gene end by 9 bases; junction bases not matched to a gene: 13. The CDR3 DNA follows: TGTGCCAGCAGCCAAGATGGGGGAGCGGGGGAATCAGGGCAGTACTTC. This gives the protein CASSQDGGAGESGQYF.

In this sample, this clonotype turned up a few times. V usage is TRBV28 and J usage is TRBJ1-3, with 7 bases identical to TRBD1. Germline trimming cut 0 bases from V and 6 bases from J; bases unmatched to any gene: 2. CDR3 length: 14 amino acids. The germline CDR1 and CDR2 sequences are MDHEN and SYDVKM. The CDR3 loop reads CASSLWTGINTIYF. The CDR3 DNA follows: TGTGCCAGCAGTTTATGGACAGGGATAAACACCATATATTTT.

This clonotype was seen ten or more times. The V and J genes are TRBV12-5 and TRBJ2-5; D unclear. Germline V CDR1 and CDR2: LGHNT, FRNRAP. CDR3 length: 14 amino acids. V was shortened by 5 bases and J by 0 bases, with 10 bases between the two germline ends. CDR3 coding DNA: TGTGCTAGTGGTCCGAGCAGGAACCAAGAGACCCAGTACTTC. This gives the protein CASGPSRNQETQYF.